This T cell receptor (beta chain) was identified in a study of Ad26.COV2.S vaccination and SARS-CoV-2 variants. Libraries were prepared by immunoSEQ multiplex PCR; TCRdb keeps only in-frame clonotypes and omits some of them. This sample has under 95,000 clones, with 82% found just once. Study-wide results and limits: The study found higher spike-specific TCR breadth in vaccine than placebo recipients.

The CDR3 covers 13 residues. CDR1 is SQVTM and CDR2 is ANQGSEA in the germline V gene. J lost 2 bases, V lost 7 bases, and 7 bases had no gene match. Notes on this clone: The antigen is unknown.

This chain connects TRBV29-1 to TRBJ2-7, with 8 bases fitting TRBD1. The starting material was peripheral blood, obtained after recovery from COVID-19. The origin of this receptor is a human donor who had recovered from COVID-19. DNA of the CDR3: TGCAGCGCTTCAACAGGGGGACCCTACGAGCAGTACTTC. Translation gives CSASTGGPYEQYF.